The TCR beta chain under discussion was sequenced for a study of control samples from healthy donors and cancer patients. TCRdb's table, derived via immunoSEQ multiplex PCR, lists solely in-frame clones and lacks some. The table includes roughly 150,000 clones, around nine tenths detected once. The CDR3 extends over 11 amino acids. Germline V gene lookup returns CDR1 MDHEN and CDR2 SYDVKM. V gave up 6 bases and J gave up 15 bases, with 15 bases separating them. Sequencing was carried out using blood. This TCR was recovered from a man between 18 and 29 years old in good health. The genes are TRBV28 and TRBJ2-1; D uncertain. CDR3 DNA: TGTGCCAGCAGCGAGACACGGAAACGGTTCTTC. Encoded protein: CASSETRKRFF. Together with reference TRBV28 and TRBJ2-1, the CDR3 gives the full variable domain: DVKVTQSSRYLVKRTGEKVFLECVQDMDHENMFWYRQDPGLGLRLIYFSYDVKMKEKGDIPEGYSVSREKKERFSLILESASTNQTSMYLCASSETRKRFFGPGTRLTVL.